Each of the 4 T cell receptor beta chains below was sequenced from the same sample in a study of T cells in Graves' hyperthyroidism and ophthalmopathy. TCR beta CDR3 regions were amplified from RNA transcripts. The HTBI primer set drove a first-round RT-PCR of the TCR CDR3. From the multiplex PCR reads, TCRdb called clonotypes with MiXCR, one entry per CDR3 protein. The sample lists under 130,000 distinct CDR3 sequences; about half were seen once. Sequences were obtained from blood. The receptors derive from a man between 40 and 49 years old with Graves' hyperthyroidism.

V usage is TRBV19 and J usage is TRBJ1-1; 7 bases are shared with TRBD1. Germline V CDR1 and CDR2: LNHDA, SQIVND (reference sequence). V dropped 5 bases and J dropped 11; count of bases not matched to a gene: 8. This CDR3 region has 12 residues. CDR3 loop: CASSGGTGAAFF. The CDR3 DNA follows: TGTGCCAGTAGTGGAGGTACAGGGGCTGCTTTCTTT.

This clonotype has only one observation. Since a much larger clone is just one base distant, this may be a read error. This chain joins TRBV6-5 and TRBJ1-1; tentatively, D is TRBD1 (6 bases). The CDR3 runs 14 residues. CDR1 and CDR2 (germline): MNHEY, SVGAGI. In DNA, the CDR3 is TGTGCCAGCAGCCCCACAGGGAGGAACATTGAAGCTTTCTTT. Its protein is CASSPTGRNIEAFF.

This clonotype was seen ten or more times. V is TRBV29-1 and J is TRBJ2-7; D could derive from TRBD1 or TRBD2 (5 bases each). Looked up from germline, CDR1 is SQVTM and CDR2 is ANQGSEA. CDR3 size: 12 residues. Trimming stripped 4 bases from V and 1 base from J, with 8 bases between. CDR3: CSVGDGSYEQYF. The CDR3 bases are TGCAGCGTTGGGGACGGATCCTACGAGCAGTACTTC.

The V and J genes are TRBV5-6 and TRBJ1-2; 7 bases line up with TRBD1. Germline CDR1 SGHDT, CDR2 YYEEEE. The CDR3 consists of 12 residues. V was pared by 2 bases and J by 11 bases, with 6 bases of the junction left unmatched. The DNA for the CDR3 is TGTGCCAGCAGCTTCAACCCAGGGGGATACACCTTC. Encoded protein: CASSFNPGGYTF. Full variable domain (outside the CDR3, taken from reference TRBV5-6 and TRBJ1-2): DAGVTQSPTHLIKTRGQQVTLRCSPKSGHDTVSWYQQALGQGPQFIFQYYEEEERQRGNFPDRFSGHQFPNYSSELNVNALLLGDSALYLCASSFNPGGYTFGSGTRLTVV.